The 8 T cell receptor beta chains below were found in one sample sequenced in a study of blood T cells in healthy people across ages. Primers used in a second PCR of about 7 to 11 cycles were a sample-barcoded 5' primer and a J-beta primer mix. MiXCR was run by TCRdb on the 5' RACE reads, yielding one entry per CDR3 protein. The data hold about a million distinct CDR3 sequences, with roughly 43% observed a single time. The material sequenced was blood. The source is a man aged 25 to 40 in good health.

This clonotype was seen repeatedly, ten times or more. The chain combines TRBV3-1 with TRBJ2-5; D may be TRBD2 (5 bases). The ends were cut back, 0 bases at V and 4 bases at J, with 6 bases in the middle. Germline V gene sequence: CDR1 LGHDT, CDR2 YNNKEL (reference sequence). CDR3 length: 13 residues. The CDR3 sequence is CASSQDGRETQYF. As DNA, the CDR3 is TGTGCCAGCAGCCAAGATGGGAGAGAGACCCAGTACTTC.

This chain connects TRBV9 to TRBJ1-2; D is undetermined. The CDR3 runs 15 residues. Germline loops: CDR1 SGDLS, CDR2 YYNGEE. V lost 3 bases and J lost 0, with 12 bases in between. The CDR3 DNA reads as TGTGCCAGCAGCGCAGGCGCTATAACTAACTATGGCTACACCTTC. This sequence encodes CASSAGAITNYGYTF. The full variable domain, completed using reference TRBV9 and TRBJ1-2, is DSGVTQTPKHLITATGQRVTLRCSPRSGDLSVYWYQQSLDQGLQFLIQYYNGEERAKGNILERFSAQQFPDLHSELNLSSLELGDSALYFCASSAGAITNYGYTFGSGTRLTVV.

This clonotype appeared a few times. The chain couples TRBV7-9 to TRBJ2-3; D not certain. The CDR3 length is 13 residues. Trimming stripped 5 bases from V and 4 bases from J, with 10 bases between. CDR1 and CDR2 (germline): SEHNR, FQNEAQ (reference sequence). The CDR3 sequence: CASSQRLSDTQYF. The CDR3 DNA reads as TGTGCCAGCAGCCAAAGACTGTCAGATACGCAGTATTTT.

CDR3: CAWTNPSGSTNEQFF. The DNA of the CDR3 is TGTGCCTGGACAAACCCTAGCGGGTCAACCAATGAGCAGTTCTTC. This chain joins TRBV30 and TRBJ2-1, with 8 positions matching TRBD2. V shed 4 bases, J shed 6 bases, and the junction held 11 bases outside the gene matches. Germline lookup yields CDR1 GTSNPN and CDR2 SVGIG (reference sequence). The CDR3 runs 15 residues.

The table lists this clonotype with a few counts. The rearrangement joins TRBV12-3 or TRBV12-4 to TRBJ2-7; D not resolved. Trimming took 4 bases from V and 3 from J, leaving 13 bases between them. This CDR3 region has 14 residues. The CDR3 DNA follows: TGTGCCAGCAGTTCGCCGGGTCTTCACTACGAGCAGTACTTC. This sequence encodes CASSSPGLHYEQYF.

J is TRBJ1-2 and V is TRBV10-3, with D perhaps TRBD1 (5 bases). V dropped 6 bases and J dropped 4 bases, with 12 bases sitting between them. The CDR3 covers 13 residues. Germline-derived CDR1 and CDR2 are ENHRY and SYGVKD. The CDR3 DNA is TGTGCCATCAGGGGGACGGAGTCCTATGGCTACACCTTC. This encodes CAIRGTESYGYTF.

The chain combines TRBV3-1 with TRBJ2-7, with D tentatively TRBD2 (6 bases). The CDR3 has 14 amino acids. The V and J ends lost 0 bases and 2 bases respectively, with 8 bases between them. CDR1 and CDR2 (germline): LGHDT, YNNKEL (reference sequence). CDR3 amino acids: CASSQEPGAYEQYF. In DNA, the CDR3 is TGTGCCAGCAGCCAAGAGCCGGGGGCCTACGAGCAGTACTTC.

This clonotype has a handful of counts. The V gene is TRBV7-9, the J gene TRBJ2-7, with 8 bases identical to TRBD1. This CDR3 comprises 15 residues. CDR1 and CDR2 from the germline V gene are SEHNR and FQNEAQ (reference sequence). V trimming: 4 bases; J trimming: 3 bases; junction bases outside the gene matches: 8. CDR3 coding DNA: TGTGCCAGCAGCTCCCGGGACAGGACATACTACGAGCAGTACTTC. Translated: CASSSRDRTYYEQYF. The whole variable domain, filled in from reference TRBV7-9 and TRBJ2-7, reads DTGVSQNPRHKITKRGQNVTFRCDPISEHNRLYWYRQTLGQGPEFLTYFQNEAQLEKSRLLSDRFSAERPKGSFSTLEIQRTEQGDSAMYLCASSSRDRTYYEQYFGPGTRLTVT.